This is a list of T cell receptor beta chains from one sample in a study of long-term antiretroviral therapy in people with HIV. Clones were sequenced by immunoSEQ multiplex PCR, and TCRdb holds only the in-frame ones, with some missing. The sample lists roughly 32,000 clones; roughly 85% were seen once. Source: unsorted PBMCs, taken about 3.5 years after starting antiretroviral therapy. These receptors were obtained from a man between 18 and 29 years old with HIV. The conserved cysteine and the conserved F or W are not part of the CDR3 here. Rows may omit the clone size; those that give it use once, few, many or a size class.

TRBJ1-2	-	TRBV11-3	ASSLIPEVSGNYGYT
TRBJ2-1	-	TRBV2	ASQEDSQTYNEQF
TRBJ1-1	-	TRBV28	ASSPSLRGTEAF
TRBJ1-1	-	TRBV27	ASSPRGQGHREAF
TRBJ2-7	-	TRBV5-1	ASSLRDRAHEQY
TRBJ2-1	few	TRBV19	ASSSERLARFINEQF
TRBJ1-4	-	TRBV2	ASSAGPGNEKLF
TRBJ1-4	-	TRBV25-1	ASSDGGGQGRGKLF
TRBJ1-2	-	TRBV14	ASSQDRDIGYT
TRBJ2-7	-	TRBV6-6	ASSYSGTGGYEQY
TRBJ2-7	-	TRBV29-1	SVPGRAGHEQY
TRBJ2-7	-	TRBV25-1	ASSVAVSYEQY
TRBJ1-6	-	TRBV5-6	ASSLGLPAPLH
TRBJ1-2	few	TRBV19	ASSLGIGNYGYT
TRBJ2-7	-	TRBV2	ASSLLYEQY
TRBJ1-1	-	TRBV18	ASSIDRKTNTEAF
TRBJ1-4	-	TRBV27	ASTTLGRGTEKLF
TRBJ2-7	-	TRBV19	ASSILTGSSSYEQY
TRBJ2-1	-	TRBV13	ASKQGNNEQF
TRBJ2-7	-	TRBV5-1	ASSLATWGLSPYEQY
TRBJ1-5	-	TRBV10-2	ASSGGDKGQFQPQH
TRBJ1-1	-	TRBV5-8	ASSLGGWREAF
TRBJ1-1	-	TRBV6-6	ASSRQGNTEAF